The TCR beta chain under discussion was sequenced for a study of molecular identifiers for immune sequencing clone quantification. TCRdb re-called the PCR reads through MiXCR, storing one row per CDR3 protein. The sample shows hundreds of thousands of distinct CDR3 sequences, around 25% of them seen only once. Worth noting for this clonotype: This may come from a read error, since a much larger clone is one base off.

V was cut by 7 bases and J by 1 base, with 16 bases left in between. Germline CDR1 reads DFQATT; CDR2 reads SNEGSKA (reference sequence). CDR3 length equals 14 residues. Input material: naive CD8+ T cells from blood, with Jurkat cell RNA spiked in. The sample's subset: FACS-sorted CD8+CD4-CCR7+CD45RA+ naive T cells. This chain connects TRBV20-1 to TRBJ1-1; D is perhaps TRBD1 (5 bases). The TCR was taken from a human donor in good health. Some libraries in this study had Jurkat cell RNA spiked in. As DNA, the CDR3 is TGCAGTGTATCACCGGGACGCAAGAACACTGAAGCTTTCTTT. This encodes CSVSPGRKNTEAFF.